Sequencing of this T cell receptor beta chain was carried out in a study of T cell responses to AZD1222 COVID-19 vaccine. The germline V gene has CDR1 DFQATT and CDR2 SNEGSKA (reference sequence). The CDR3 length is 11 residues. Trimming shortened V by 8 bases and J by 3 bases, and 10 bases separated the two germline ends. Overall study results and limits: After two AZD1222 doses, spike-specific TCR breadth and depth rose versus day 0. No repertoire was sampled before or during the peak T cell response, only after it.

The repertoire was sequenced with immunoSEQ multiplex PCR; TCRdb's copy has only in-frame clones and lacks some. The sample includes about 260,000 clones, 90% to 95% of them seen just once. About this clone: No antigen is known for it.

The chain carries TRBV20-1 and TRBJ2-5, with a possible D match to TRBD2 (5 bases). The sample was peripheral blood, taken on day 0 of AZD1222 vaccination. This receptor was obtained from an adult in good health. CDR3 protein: CSLDWKETQYF. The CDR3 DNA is TGCAGTTTGGACTGGAAAGAGACCCAGTACTTC.